One and the same sample provided the 24 T cell receptor beta chains below, sequenced in a study of regulatory T cells in long-lasting Graves disease. According to the study, TCR beta libraries were built with iRepertoire HTBI primers and CDR3-region Arm-PCR. Each CDR3 protein is one row after TCRdb ran MiXCR on the multiplex PCR reads. The data hold about 220,000 distinct CDR3 sequences, with roughly 19% observed a single time. As to time point: newly diagnosed GD, antithyroid drugs for less than 3 months. RNA isolated from PBMCs was used to make the TCR library. These data were likewise used in another study, on T cells in Graves' hyperthyroidism and ophthalmopathy.

The sequencing here drew on peripheral blood mononuclear cells (PBMCs), taken at new diagnosis, from a patient treated with antithyroid drugs. The receptors come from a woman in her 30s with Graves disease.

This clonotype came up a few times. The chain couples TRBV7-9 to TRBJ1-1; 7 nucleotides agree with TRBD1. Germline values: CDR1 SEHNR, CDR2 FQNEAQ (reference sequence). CDR3 length: 15 amino acids. V dropped 3 bases and J dropped 1; count of bases not matched to a gene: 5. In nucleotides, the CDR3 is TGTGCCAGCAGCTTGGGACAGACCGAGAACACTGAAGCTTTCTTT. Translating it yields CASSLGQTENTEAFF.

The chain has TRBV11-3 and TRBJ1-3; no reliable D call. The length of the CDR3 is 12 residues. V lost 7 bases, J lost 9 bases, and 13 bases lay in between. Germline CDR1 reads SGHNT; CDR2 reads YENEEA. The CDR3 bases are TGTGCCAGCAACCTGAGGGAGGGCACCATATATTTT. It codes for CASNLREGTIYF.

This clonotype has ten or more counts. The chain combines TRBV3-1 with TRBJ1-2; no clear D gene. The length of the CDR3 is 15 residues. From germline, CDR1 is LGHDT and CDR2 YNNKEL (reference sequence). Trimming took off 4 bases at V and 3 bases at J, with 15 bases between the two ends. The CDR3 loop is CASSPRLLRDYGYTF. The CDR3 region has the DNA TGTGCCAGCAGCCCCCGCCTCCTAAGGGACTATGGCTACACCTTC.

This clonotype has ten or more counts. The chain has TRBV28 and TRBJ2-1; D is perhaps TRBD1 (7 bases). The J call may be incorrect, as the DNA end agrees better with TRBJ2-5. Germline V gene lookup returns CDR1 MDHEN and CDR2 SYDVKM. The CDR3 runs 15 residues. Here the CDR3 reads CASSYAQGGQETQYF. CDR3 DNA sequence: TGTGCCAGCAGCTACGCCCAGGGGGGTCAAGAGACCCAGTACTTC.

The table lists this clonotype with a few counts. The rearrangement links TRBV20-1 to TRBJ2-1; the D call may be TRBD1 or TRBD2 (5 bases each). The germline gives CDR1 DFQATT, CDR2 SNEGSKA (reference sequence). There are 13 residues in the CDR3. V lost 7 bases and J lost 6, with 16 bases in between. The CDR3 reads CSVTRDALNEQFF. Here the CDR3 DNA reads TGCAGTGTTACCCGGGACGCCCTCAATGAGCAGTTCTTC.

The sample holds many counts of this clonotype. The genes are TRBV28 and TRBJ1-5; a possible D gene is TRBD1 (6 bases). CDR3 length equals 13 residues. The germline CDR1 and CDR2 sequences are MDHEN and SYDVKM. V lost 7 bases, J lost 0 bases, and 7 bases lay in between. In nucleotides, the CDR3 is TGTGCCAGCAAGGGACATAGCAATCAGCCCCAGCATTTT. This sequence encodes CASKGHSNQPQHF.

The genes are TRBV3-1 and TRBJ2-2; D might be TRBD1 (6 bases). The V end was cut by 4 bases, the J end by 0 bases, with 9 bases between. The CDR3 extends over 15 amino acids. The V gene's germline CDR1 is LGHDT and CDR2 YNNKEL (reference sequence). CDR3 DNA sequence: TGTGCCAGCAGCCGCGGACAGCCGAACACCGGGGAGCTGTTTTTT. As protein: CASSRGQPNTGELFF.

This clonotype was detected many times. The J gene is TRBJ1-2, the V gene TRBV11-3, with D possibly being TRBD1 (5 bases). The germline CDR1 and CDR2 sequences are SGHNT and YENEEA. The CDR3 contains 15 residues. Trimming pared 0 bases from V and 4 bases from J, leaving 12 bases between. This CDR3 is CASSLDQQEGYGYTF. In nucleotides, the CDR3 is TGTGCCAGCAGCTTAGATCAACAGGAGGGCTATGGCTACACCTTC.

This clonotype was seen many times. The chain carries TRBV20-1 and TRBJ2-7; weak D call: TRBD1 (5 bases). This CDR3 contains 11 residues. V was shortened by 1 base and J by 9 bases, with 10 bases between the two germline ends. CDR1 is DFQATT and CDR2 is SNEGSKA in the germline V gene (reference sequence). The CDR3 loop reads CSARGGQRQYF. CDR3 coding DNA: TGCAGTGCTAGAGGCGGACAAAGGCAGTACTTC.

At least ten counts were recorded for this clonotype. This chain uses TRBV6-2 or TRBV6-3 with TRBJ1-4, with D unclear. Germline V gene lookup returns CDR1 MNHEY and CDR2 SVGEGT. The CDR3 has 15 residues. Trimming stripped 5 bases from V and 3 bases from J, with 13 bases between. The CDR3 protein is CASSEMRLPNEKLFF. In DNA, the CDR3 is TGTGCCAGCAGTGAGATGAGGCTACCTAATGAAAAACTGTTTTTT.

A word on this clonotype: A far more abundant clone sits one base away, making this likely a read error. The genes are TRBV6-2 or TRBV6-3 and TRBJ1-4; 9 positions match TRBD1. CDR1 and CDR2 (germline): MNHEY, SVGEGT. V lost 0 bases to trimming and J lost 9 bases; unmatched junction nucleotides: 5. The CDR3 length is 15 residues. This chain's CDR3 is CASSYSGQGNKKLFF. Written as DNA, the CDR3 is TGTGCCAGCAGTTACTCGGGACAGGGCAATAAAAAACTGTTTTTT.

This clonotype was recorded many times. The chain is built from TRBV9 and TRBJ1-1; the D is unclear. Trimming stripped 3 bases from V and 2 bases from J, with 14 bases between. CDR1 SGDLS and CDR2 YYNGEE come from the germline V gene. This CDR3 region has 15 residues. The chain's CDR3 is CASSATQNLNTEAFF. The CDR3 bases are TGTGCCAGCAGCGCAACACAGAATCTCAACACTGAAGCTTTCTTT.

The chain carries TRBV14 and TRBJ2-7; D is unclear. The CDR3 covers 13 residues. Between the trimmed V and J ends, which lost 4 bases and 3 bases, there was a span of 10 bases. Per the germline V gene, CDR1 is SGHDN and CDR2 is FVKESK. The CDR3 sequence is CASSPMPHYEQYF. In nucleotides, the CDR3 is TGTGCCAGCAGCCCCATGCCCCACTACGAGCAGTACTTC.

This clonotype was found many times. The chain carries TRBV6-1 and TRBJ1-2; maybe TRBD1 (5 bases). The germline V gene encodes CDR1 MNHNS and CDR2 SASEGT. The CDR3 extends over 15 amino acids. The V end lost 0 bases, the J end lost 5 bases, and 13 bases lay between the germline ends. This chain's CDR3 is CASSEAQVARYGYTF. The CDR3, as DNA: TGTGCCAGCAGTGAAGCACAGGTTGCAAGATATGGCTACACCTTC.

This clonotype has at least ten counts. The chain couples TRBV2 to TRBJ2-3; 12 bases map to TRBD2. CDR1 and CDR2 (germline): SNHLY, FYNNEI. This CDR3 spans 16 amino acids. V dropped 4 bases and J dropped 7; count of bases not matched to a gene: 9. The CDR3 sequence is CASSGTSGNRIHTQYF. CDR3 nucleotide sequence: TGTGCCAGCAGTGGGACTAGCGGGAATCGGATTCATACGCAGTATTTT.

In its sample, this clonotype was seen many times. The chain has TRBV12-3 or TRBV12-4 and TRBJ1-1; weak D call: TRBD1 (5 bases). CDR3 length: 16 residues. The V end was cut by 1 base, the J end by 0 bases, with 12 bases between. CDR3 region: CASSLGWPGMNTEAFF. Written as DNA, the CDR3 is TGTGCCAGCAGTTTAGGGTGGCCAGGGATGAACACTGAAGCTTTCTTT.

The chain combines TRBV5-6 with TRBJ1-5; 8 nucleotides align to TRBD1. Germline V gene data show CDR1 as SGHDT and CDR2 as YYEEEE. J lost 3 bases, V lost 3 bases, and 14 bases had no gene match. The CDR3 has 18 residues. The CDR3 spells CASSSLRSGGADNQPQHF. The CDR3 DNA follows: TGTGCCAGCAGCTCATTGAGGTCAGGGGGCGCGGACAATCAGCCCCAGCATTTT.

This clonotype was observed many times. The J gene is TRBJ2-5, the V gene TRBV7-9; perhaps TRBD2 as D (5 bases). Germline-derived CDR1 and CDR2 are SEHNR and FQNEAQ (reference sequence). This CDR3 is 15 amino acids long. V was cut by 1 base and J by 1 base, with 10 bases left in between. CDR3 in amino acids: CASSLGSGSQETQYF. The CDR3 DNA follows: TGTGCCAGCAGCTTAGGGTCGGGATCCCAAGAGACCCAGTACTTC.

Comment on this clonotype: One end of the junction is discordant with germline, which a read error may explain. The rearrangement uses TRBV18 and TRBJ1-6; TRBD1 might be the D (5 bases). Looked up from germline, CDR1 is KGHSH and CDR2 is LQKENI. CDR3 size: 17 residues. The CDR3 bases are TGTGCCAGCTCACCACCGGGGGGGAGCTCCTATAATTCACTCCTCCACTTT. This encodes CASSPPGGSSYNSLLHF.

This clonotype was observed at least ten times. V is TRBV19 and J is TRBJ1-1; TRBD1 aligns across 8 bases. The germline V gene encodes CDR1 LNHDA and CDR2 SQIVND (reference sequence). This CDR3 region has 14 residues. Trimming cost V 5 bases and J 4 bases; bases outside gene matches: 6. The CDR3 loop is CASSQGARGTEAFF. CDR3 DNA sequence: TGTGCCAGTAGTCAGGGGGCGAGGGGCACTGAAGCTTTCTTT.

The V and J genes are TRBV6-5 and TRBJ1-2; no clear D gene. Trimming shortened V by 2 bases and J by 2 bases, and 9 bases separated the two germline ends. The CDR3 length is 14 residues. CDR1 and CDR2 (germline): MNHEY, SVGAGI. The CDR3 loop is CASSYGVTNYGYTF. The CDR3 DNA reads TGTGCCAGCAGTTACGGGGTCACAAACTATGGCTACACCTTC.

This clonotype has ten or more counts. The rearrangement links TRBV30 to TRBJ1-1; weak D call: TRBD1 (6 bases). Between the trimmed V and J ends, which lost 2 bases and 5 bases, there was a span of 12 bases. The CDR3 extends over 13 amino acids. Germline CDR1 is GTSNPN and CDR2 is SVGIG (reference sequence). This chain's CDR3 is CAWSPGQSTEAFF. In nucleotides, the CDR3 is TGTGCCTGGAGTCCTGGACAGTCGACTGAAGCTTTCTTT.

Regarding this clonotype: A far larger clone is just one base off, so this is likely a read error. V gene TRBV7-9 combines with J gene TRBJ1-3; no firm D call. The CDR3 totals 14 residues. Trimming removed 4 bases at V and 0 bases at J, with 7 bases between. CDR1 and CDR2 (germline): SEHNR, FQNEAQ (reference sequence). CDR3 residues: CASSCGASGNTIYF. The CDR3 DNA is TGTGCCAGCAGCTGTGGAGCCTCTGGAAACACCATATATTTT.

This clonotype was recorded at least ten times. This chain links TRBV12-3 or TRBV12-4 with TRBJ1-6; TRBD1 might be the D (5 bases). This CDR3 spans 14 amino acids. V lost 1 base, J lost 7 bases, and 8 bases lay in between. CDR3 sequence: CASSLGAGNSPLHF. CDR3 sequence (DNA): TGTGCCAGCAGTTTAGGGGCAGGGAATTCACCCCTCCACTTT.